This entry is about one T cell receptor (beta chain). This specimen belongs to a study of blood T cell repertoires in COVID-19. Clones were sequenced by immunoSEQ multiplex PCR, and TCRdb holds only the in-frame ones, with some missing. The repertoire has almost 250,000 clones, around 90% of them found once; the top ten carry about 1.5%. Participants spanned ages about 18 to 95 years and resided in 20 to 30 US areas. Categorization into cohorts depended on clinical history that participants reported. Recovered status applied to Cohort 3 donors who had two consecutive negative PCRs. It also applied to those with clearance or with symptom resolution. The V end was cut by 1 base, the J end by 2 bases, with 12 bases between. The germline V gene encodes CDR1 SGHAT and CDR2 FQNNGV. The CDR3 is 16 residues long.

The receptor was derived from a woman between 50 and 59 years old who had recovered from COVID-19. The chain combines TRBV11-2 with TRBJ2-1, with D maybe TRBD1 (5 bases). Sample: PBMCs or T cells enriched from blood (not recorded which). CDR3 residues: CASSLVDTLPYNEQFF. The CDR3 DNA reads TGTGCCAGCAGCTTAGTGGACACCTTACCCTACAATGAGCAGTTCTTC.